This T cell receptor beta chain originates from a study of B cell selection in AIRE deficiency. Study-level results: Patient Tconv cells held around a third of Treg sequences shared by healthy donors.

Remarks on this clone: The antigen remains undetermined.

Regulatory T cells were sorted as CD4+CD25hiCD127low/negative. Control samples were from healthy, unrelated donors. Libraries were prepared by immunoSEQ multiplex PCR; TCRdb keeps only in-frame clonotypes and omits some of them. The repertoire consists of some 25,000 clones, with 92% occurring once and the leading ten covering around 1.1%. The ends were cut back, 2 bases at V and 4 bases at J, with 19 bases in the middle. Looked up from germline, CDR1 is MRHNA and CDR2 is SNTAGT. The CDR3 length is 17 residues. Sequencing used CD4+CD25+ Tregs sorted from PBMCs. The chain combines TRBV6-4 with TRBJ2-3; weak D call: TRBD1 (6 bases). This clonotype was sampled from a human donor in good health. In DNA form, the CDR3 reads TGTGCCAGCAGTGACCAGGCCAGAGGGTCAGGGGCAGATACGCAGTATTTT. Protein product: CASSDQARGSGADTQYF.